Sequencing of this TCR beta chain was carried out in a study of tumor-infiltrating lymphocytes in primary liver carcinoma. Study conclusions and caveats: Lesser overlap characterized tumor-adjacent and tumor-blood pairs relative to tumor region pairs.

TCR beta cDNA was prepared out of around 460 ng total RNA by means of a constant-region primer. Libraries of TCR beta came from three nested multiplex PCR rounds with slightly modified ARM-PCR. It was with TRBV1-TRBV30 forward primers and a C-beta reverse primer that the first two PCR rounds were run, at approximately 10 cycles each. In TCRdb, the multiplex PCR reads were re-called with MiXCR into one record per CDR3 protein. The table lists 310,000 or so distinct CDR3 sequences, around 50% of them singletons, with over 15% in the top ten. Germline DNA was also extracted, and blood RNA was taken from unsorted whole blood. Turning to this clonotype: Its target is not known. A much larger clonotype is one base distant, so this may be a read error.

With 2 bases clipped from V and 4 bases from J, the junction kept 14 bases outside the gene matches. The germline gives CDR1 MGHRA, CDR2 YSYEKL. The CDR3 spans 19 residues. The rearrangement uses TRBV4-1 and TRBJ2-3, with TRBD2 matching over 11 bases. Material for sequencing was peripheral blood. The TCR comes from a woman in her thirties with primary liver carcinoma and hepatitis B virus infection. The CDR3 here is CASSQFLAGGPFSADTQYF. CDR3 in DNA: TGCGCCAGCAGCCAATTTCTAGCGGGAGGTCCCTTTTCCGCAGATACGCAGTATTTT.